Below, 3 T cell receptor beta chains from the same sample are listed, as sequenced in a study of T cell responses to AZD1222 COVID-19 vaccine (dated by TCRdb to the early 2020s). What this sample's time point label stands for: baseline before first vaccination. What this sample's treatment or condition label stands for: meningococcal conjugate vaccine given as trial control. Libraries were constructed by the immunoSEQ multiplex PCR assay. TCRdb retrieved this table from immuneACCESS and kept in-frame rearrangements only. Not all clones are present; in checked studies, unresolved V genes account for under half, and no reason is known for the remainder. For this sample there are some 150,000 clones; about 91% appear just once. The ten top clones hold 3% to 4% of the sample. Sample: peripheral blood, taken on day 0 of MenACWY control vaccination. The receptors were gathered from an adult in good health.

The genes are TRBV6-6 and TRBJ1-2; 7 bases fit TRBD1. Unmatched junction bases numbered 5, after V lost 2 bases and J lost 2 bases. Germline CDR1 MNHNY, CDR2 SVGAGI (reference sequence). CDR3 length: 15 residues. The CDR3 spells CASSYPGQVNYGYTF. The CDR3, as DNA: TGTGCCAGCAGTTACCCTGGACAGGTGAACTATGGCTACACCTTC.

This clone was found a few times. The same CDR3 can be traced to other DNA sequences in this sample. V and J are TRBV4-1 and TRBJ1-1; D might be TRBD1 (5 bases). Looked up from germline, CDR1 is MGHRA and CDR2 is YSYEKL. Trimming removed 3 bases from V and 0 bases from J, with 11 bases in between. The CDR3 sequence is 15 residues long. The CDR3 region has the DNA TGCGCCAGCAGCCAGAGTGGGGGGATGAACACTGAAGCTTTCTTT. Translating gives CASSQSGGMNTEAFF.

The chain uses TRBV12-3 or TRBV12-4 and TRBJ1-2; no definite D call. The V and J ends lost 3 bases and 6 bases respectively, with 11 bases between them. This CDR3 comprises 13 residues. The CDR3 region is CASSFQGIDGYTF. The CDR3 nucleotides read TGTGCCAGCAGTTTTCAAGGTATAGATGGCTACACCTTC.